This T cell receptor beta chain was documented in a study of neurological immune-mediated disorders. This clonotype has at least ten counts. Each CDR3 protein is one row after TCRdb ran MiXCR on the 5' RACE reads. The data contain fewer than 85,000 distinct CDR3 sequences, about 4% of them seen just once; the ten biggest clones take up approximately 1.2%. The CDR3 runs to 14 residues. Germline CDR1 reads SGHRS; CDR2 reads YFSETQ. V lost 7 bases, J lost 1 base, and 14 bases lay in between. The sample taken for sequencing was PBMCs. The chain has TRBV5-1 and TRBJ2-5, with a possible D match to TRBD2 (5 bases). The TCR was taken from a man aged 25-45 years with multiple sclerosis. CDR3 coding DNA: TGCGCCAGCTGCCGGGATCGCGGCCAAGAGACCCAGTACTTC. Translating gives CASCRDRGQETQYF.